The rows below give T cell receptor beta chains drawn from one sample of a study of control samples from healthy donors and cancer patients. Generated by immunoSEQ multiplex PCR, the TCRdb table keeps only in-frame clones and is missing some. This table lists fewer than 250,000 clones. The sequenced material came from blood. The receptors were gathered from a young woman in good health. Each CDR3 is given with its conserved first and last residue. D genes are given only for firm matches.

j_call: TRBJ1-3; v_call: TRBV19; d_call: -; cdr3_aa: CASTSGWPGNTIYF; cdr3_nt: TGTGCCAGTACTTCTGGGTGGCCTGGAAACACCATATATTTT
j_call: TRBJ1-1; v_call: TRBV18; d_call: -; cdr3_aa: CASSPGRDRTEAFF; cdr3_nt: TGTGCCAGCTCACCAGGGAGGGACCGCACTGAAGCTTTCTTT
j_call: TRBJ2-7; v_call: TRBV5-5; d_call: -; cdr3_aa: CASSLDASSYEQYF; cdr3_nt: TGTGCCAGCAGCTTGGACGCTAGCTCCTACGAGCAGTACTTC
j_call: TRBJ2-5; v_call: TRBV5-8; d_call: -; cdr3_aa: CASSPEGVGETQYF; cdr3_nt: TGTGCCAGCAGCCCCGAAGGGGTCGGGGAGACCCAGTACTTC
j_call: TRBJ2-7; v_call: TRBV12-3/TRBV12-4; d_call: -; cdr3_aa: CASSDAYEQYF; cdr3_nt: TGTGCCAGCAGCGACGCCTACGAGCAGTACTTC
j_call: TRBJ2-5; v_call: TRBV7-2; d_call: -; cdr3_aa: CASSLSGPVETQYF; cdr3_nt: TGTGCCAGCAGCTTATCGGGGCCAGTAGAGACCCAGTACTTC
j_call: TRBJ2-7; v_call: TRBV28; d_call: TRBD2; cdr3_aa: CASSFRLADPSYEQYF; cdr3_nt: TGTGCCAGCAGTTTTCGACTAGCGGACCCATCCTACGAGCAGTACTTC
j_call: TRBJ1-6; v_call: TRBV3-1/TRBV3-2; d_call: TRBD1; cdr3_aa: CASSSGTGGGSPLHF; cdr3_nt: TGTGCCAGCAGTTCAGGGACAGGGGGTGGGTCACCCCTCCACTTT
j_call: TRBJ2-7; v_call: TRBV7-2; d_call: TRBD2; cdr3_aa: CASSLVAGGRYEQYF; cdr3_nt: TGTGCCAGCAGCTTAGTAGCGGGGGGGCGGTACGAGCAGTACTTC
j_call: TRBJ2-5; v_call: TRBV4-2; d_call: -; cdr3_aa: CASSQGGTSRETQYF; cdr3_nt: TGTGCCAGCAGCCAGGGGGGTACTAGCCGGGAGACCCAGTACTTC
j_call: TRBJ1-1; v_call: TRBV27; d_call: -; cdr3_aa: CASSWMALTEAFF; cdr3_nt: TGTGCCAGCAGTTGGATGGCGCTCACTGAAGCTTTCTTT
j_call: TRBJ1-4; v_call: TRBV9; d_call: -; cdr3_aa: CASPPHPNEKLFF; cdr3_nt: TGTGCCAGTCCCCCCCACCCTAATGAAAAACTGTTTTTT
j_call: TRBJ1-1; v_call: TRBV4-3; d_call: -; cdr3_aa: CASSQDRGTVNTEAFF; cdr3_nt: TGCGCCAGCAGCCAAGATCGCGGTACCGTAAACACTGAAGCTTTCTTT
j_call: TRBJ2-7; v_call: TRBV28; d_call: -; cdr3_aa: CASSRVRVPYEQYF; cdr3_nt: TGTGCCAGCAGTAGGGTCCGGGTTCCCTACGAGCAGTACTTC
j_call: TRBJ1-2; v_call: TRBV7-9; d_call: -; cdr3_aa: CASSRRLEVIRDGYTF; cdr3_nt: TGTGCCAGCAGCCGGAGACTAGAGGTGATTCGGGATGGCTACACCTTC
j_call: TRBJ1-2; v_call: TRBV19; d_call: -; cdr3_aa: CASSQGLGYGYTF; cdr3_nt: TGTGCCAGCAGTCAGGGGCTAGGCTATGGCTACACCTTC
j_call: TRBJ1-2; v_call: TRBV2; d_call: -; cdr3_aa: CASSERRLYGYTF; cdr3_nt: TGTGCCAGCAGTGAGCGACGGCTTTATGGCTACACCTTC
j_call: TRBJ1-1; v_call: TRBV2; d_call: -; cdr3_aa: CASSRGGEAFF; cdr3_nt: TGTGCCAGCAGTAGAGGGGGTGAAGCTTTCTTT
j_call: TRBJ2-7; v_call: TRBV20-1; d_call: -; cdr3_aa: CSAGSYEQYF; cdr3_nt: TGCAGTGCTGGCTCCTACGAGCAGTACTTC
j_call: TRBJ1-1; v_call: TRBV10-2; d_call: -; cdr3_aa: CASSETANTEAFF; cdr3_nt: TGCGCCAGCAGTGAGACCGCAAACACTGAAGCTTTCTTT
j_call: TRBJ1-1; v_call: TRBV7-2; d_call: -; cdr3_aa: CASSFSRTLNTEAFF; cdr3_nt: TGTGCCAGCAGCTTCTCCAGGACCCTGAACACTGAAGCTTTCTTT
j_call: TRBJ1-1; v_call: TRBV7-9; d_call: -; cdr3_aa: CASSSIGRPEAFF; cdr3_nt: TGTGCCAGCAGCTCAATTGGGCGACCTGAAGCTTTCTTT
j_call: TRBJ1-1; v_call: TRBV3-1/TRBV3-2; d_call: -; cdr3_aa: CASSQSTGMNTEAFF; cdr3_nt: TGTGCCAGCAGCCAATCGACGGGGATGAACACTGAAGCTTTCTTT
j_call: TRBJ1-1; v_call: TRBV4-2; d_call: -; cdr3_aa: CASSQDNLEAFF; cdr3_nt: TGTGCCAGCAGCCAAGATAACCTTGAAGCTTTCTTT
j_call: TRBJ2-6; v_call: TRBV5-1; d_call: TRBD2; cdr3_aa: CARGGGQGAGANVLTF; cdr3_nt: TGCGCCCGCGGGGGGGGCCAGGGTGCTGGGGCCAACGTCCTGACTTTC
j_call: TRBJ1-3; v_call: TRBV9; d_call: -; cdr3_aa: CASSVAGVGNTIYF; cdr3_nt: TGTGCCAGCAGCGTGGCAGGGGTTGGAAACACCATATATTTT
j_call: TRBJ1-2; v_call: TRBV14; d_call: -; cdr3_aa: CASSQQGGGNYGYTF; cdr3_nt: TGTGCCAGCAGCCAACAAGGCGGCGGTAACTATGGCTACACCTTC
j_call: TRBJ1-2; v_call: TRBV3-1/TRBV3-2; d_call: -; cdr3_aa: CASSLLAEVYGYTF; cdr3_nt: TGTGCCAGCAGCCTTCTAGCGGAAGTCTATGGCTACACCTTC
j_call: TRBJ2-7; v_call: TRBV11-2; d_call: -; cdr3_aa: CASSLAGPVTYEQYF; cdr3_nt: TGTGCCAGCAGCTTAGCAGGGCCCGTGACTTACGAGCAGTACTTC
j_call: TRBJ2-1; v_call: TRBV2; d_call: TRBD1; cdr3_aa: CASSEGGRGPNEQFF; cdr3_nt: TGTGCCAGCAGTGAAGGCGGCAGGGGGCCCAATGAGCAGTTCTTC
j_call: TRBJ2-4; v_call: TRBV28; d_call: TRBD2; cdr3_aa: CASSLTGGQDIQYF; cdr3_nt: TGTGCCAGCAGTTTGACGGGGGGGCAAGACATTCAGTACTTC
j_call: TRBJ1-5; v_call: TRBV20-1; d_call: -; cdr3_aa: CSASRSGQAQHF; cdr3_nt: TGCAGTGCTAGTAGGTCGGGTCAGGCCCAGCATTTT
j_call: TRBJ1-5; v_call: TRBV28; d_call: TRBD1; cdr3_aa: CASMYPGQEEEHF; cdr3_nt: TGTGCCAGCATGTACCCGGGACAGGAGGAGGAACATTTT
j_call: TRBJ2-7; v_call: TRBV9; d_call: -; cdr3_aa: CASSPASTPTYEQYF; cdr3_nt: TGTGCCAGCAGCCCCGCGTCGACGCCTACCTACGAGCAGTACTTC
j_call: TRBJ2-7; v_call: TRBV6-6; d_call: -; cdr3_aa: CASSYTNSYEQYF; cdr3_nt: TGTGCCAGCAGTTACACGAACTCCTACGAGCAGTACTTC
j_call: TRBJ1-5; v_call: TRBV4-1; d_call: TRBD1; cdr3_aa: CASSVTTGTGGSQPQHF; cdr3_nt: TGCGCCAGCAGCGTTACTACCGGGACAGGGGGGAGTCAGCCCCAGCATTTT
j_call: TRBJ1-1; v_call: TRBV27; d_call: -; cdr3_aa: CASSTRWGSVGNTEAFF; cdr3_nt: TGTGCCAGCAGCACACGATGGGGTTCGGTAGGGAACACTGAAGCTTTCTTT
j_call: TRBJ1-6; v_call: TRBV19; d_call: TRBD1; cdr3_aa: CASSFGTGRFLTLHF; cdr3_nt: TGTGCCAGTAGTTTCGGGACAGGGAGATTTCTGACCCTCCACTTT
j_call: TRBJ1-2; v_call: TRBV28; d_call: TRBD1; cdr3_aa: CASRTGGYGYTF; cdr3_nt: TGTGCCAGCAGGACAGGGGGGTATGGCTACACCTTC
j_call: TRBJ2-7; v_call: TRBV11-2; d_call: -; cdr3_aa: CASSLVGDSYEQYF; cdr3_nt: TGTGCCAGCAGCTTAGTTGGTGACTCCTACGAGCAGTACTTC
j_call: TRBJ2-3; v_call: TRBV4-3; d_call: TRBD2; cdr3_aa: CASSQELAGGADTQYF; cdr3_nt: TGCGCCAGCAGCCAAGAGCTAGCGGGGGGGGCAGATACGCAGTATTTT
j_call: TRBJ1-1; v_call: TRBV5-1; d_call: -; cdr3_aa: CASSPVGDLNTEAFF; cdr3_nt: TGCGCCAGCAGCCCAGTGGGAGACCTGAACACTGAAGCTTTCTTT
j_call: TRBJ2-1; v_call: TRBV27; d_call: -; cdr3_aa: CASSLWKASGPSYNEQFF; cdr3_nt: TGTGCCAGCAGTTTATGGAAGGCCAGCGGGCCCTCCTACAATGAGCAGTTCTTC
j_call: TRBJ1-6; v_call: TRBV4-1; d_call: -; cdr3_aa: CASSQEGTANSPLHF; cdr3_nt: TGCGCCAGCAGCCAAGAGGGGACGGCTAATTCACCCCTCCACTTT
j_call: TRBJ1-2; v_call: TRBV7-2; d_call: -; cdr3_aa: CASSLQREAYGYTF; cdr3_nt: TGTGCCAGCAGCTTGCAGCGGGAGGCCTATGGCTACACCTTC
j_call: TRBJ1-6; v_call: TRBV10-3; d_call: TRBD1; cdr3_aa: CAINRDSNSPLHF; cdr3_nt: TGTGCCATCAACCGGGACAGTAATTCACCCCTCCACTTT
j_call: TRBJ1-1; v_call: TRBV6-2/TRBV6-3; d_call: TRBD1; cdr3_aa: CASSYLRRPGGTEAFF; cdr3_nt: TGTGCCAGCAGTTACCTACGAAGACCAGGGGGGACTGAAGCTTTCTTT
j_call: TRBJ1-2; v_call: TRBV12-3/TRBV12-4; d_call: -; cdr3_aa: CASSFGSNYGYTF; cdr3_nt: TGTGCCAGCAGTTTCGGGAGTAACTATGGCTACACCTTC
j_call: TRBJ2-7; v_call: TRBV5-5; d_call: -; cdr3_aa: CASSLSQGLWYEQYF; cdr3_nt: TGTGCCAGCAGCTTGTCCCAGGGGTTGTGGTACGAGCAGTACTTC
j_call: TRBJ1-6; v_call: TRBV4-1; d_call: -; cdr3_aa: CASSRPGSSYNSPLHF; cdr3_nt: TGCGCCAGCAGCCGCCCGGGGAGCTCCTATAATTCACCCCTCCACTTT
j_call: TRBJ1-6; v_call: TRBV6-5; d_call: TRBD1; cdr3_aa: CASSSPRGTVNSPLHF; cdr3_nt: TGTGCCAGCAGTTCCCCCCGAGGGACAGTAAATTCACCCCTCCACTTT